A selection of T cell receptor beta chains follows, all from one sample in a study of cytomegalovirus exposure and HLA in healthy donors. Data came from immunoSEQ multiplex PCR; TCRdb stores just in-frame clones and leaves some out. The sample lists more than 200,000 clones, approximately 70% occurring once. Sequenced sample: PBMCs. Source of these receptors: a man aged 35 to 55 in good health and CMV-seropositive. The CDR3 runs from the conserved cysteine through the conserved F or W. A D gene is named only where the DNA matches it firmly. Size values are once, few and many counts, or a class for expanded clones, and some rows have none.

TRBJ1-2,.,14,few,TRBV5-1,CASSLAGRGDGYTF,TGCGCCAGCAGCTTGGCCGGCAGGGGCGATGGCTACACCTTC
TRBJ2-7,.,13,.,TRBV27,CASSFASSYEQYF,TGTGCCAGCAGTTTCGCTAGCTCCTACGAGCAGTACTTC
TRBJ2-1,TRBD1,15,.,TRBV6-4,CASSQAGQGADEQFF,TGTGCCAGCAGTCAGGCGGGACAGGGGGCTGATGAGCAGTTCTTC
TRBJ2-7,TRBD2,17,.,TRBV28,CASSSYRGTSGDYEQYF,TGTGCCAGCAGCTCCTACAGGGGGACTAGCGGGGATTACGAGCAGTACTTC
TRBJ2-1,.,11,few,TRBV2,CASTGYNEQFF,TGTGCCAGCACGGGTTACAATGAGCAGTTCTTC
TRBJ2-3,TRBD2,15,.,TRBV7-9,CASSPLAGGTDTQYF,TGTGCCAGCAGCCCTCTAGCGGGTGGCACAGATACGCAGTATTTT
TRBJ2-7,.,13,.,TRBV5-1,CASSPGDTYEQYF,TGCGCCAGCAGCCCCGGGGATACCTACGAGCAGTACTTC
TRBJ2-2,TRBD2,19,.,TRBV10-3,CAISDPLGLAGGPSGELFF,TGTGCCATCAGTGACCCGCTGGGACTAGCGGGGGGGCCGTCCGGGGAGCTGTTTTTT
TRBJ2-3,TRBD2,15,.,TRBV9,CASSVRGGDTDTQYF,TGTGCCAGCAGCGTGCGGGGGGGCGATACAGATACGCAGTATTTT
TRBJ1-5,TRBD1,14,.,TRBV2,CASSAGQTNQPQHF,TGTGCCAGCAGTGCGGGACAGACAAATCAGCCCCAGCATTTT
TRBJ2-7,.,15,.,TRBV5-6,CASSLDRGGSYEQYF,TGTGCCAGCAGCTTGGACAGGGGGGGGTCCTACGAGCAGTACTTC
TRBJ2-7,TRBD2,14,.,TRBV28,CASRLAGGSYEQYF,TGTGCCAGCAGATTAGCGGGGGGTAGCTACGAGCAGTACTTC
TRBJ1-3,.,14,.,TRBV13,CASSLQSSGNTIYF,TGTGCCAGCAGCTTACAGTCATCTGGAAACACCATATATTTT
TRBJ1-4,.,11,once,TRBV7-9,CASSLREKLFF,TGTGCCAGCAGCTTGCGTGAAAAACTGTTTTTT
TRBJ1-2,.,14,.,TRBV18,CASSPNAGYYGYTF,TGTGCCAGCTCACCAAACGCAGGGTACTATGGCTACACCTTC
TRBJ1-3,.,13,once,TRBV29-1,CSVEDLSGNTIYF,TGCAGCGTTGAAGACCTCTCTGGAAACACCATATATTTT
TRBJ2-3,TRBD1,14,once,TRBV6-5,CASKVTTGGNTQYF,TGTGCCAGCAAAGTTACGACAGGGGGGAATACGCAGTATTTT
TRBJ2-2,.,13,.,TRBV5-8,CASRWRGTGELFF,TGTGCCAGTCGGTGGAGAGGGACCGGGGAGCTGTTTTTT
TRBJ2-7,.,17,once,TRBV4-2,CASSQDPGAWKTYEQYF,TGTGCCAGCAGCCAAGATCCTGGGGCTTGGAAAACCTACGAGCAGTACTTC
TRBJ1-2,.,13,.,TRBV6-4,CASSVGAGYGYTF,TGTGCCAGCAGTGTGGGTGCGGGCTATGGCTACACCTTC
TRBJ2-7,.,12,.,TRBV7-9,CASRDSSYEQYF,TGTGCCAGCAGGGACAGCTCCTACGAGCAGTACTTC
TRBJ2-1,TRBD1,15,once,TRBV7-2,CASSLEGAGLNEQFF,TGTGCCAGCAGCTTAGAGGGGGCGGGCCTCAATGAGCAGTTCTTC
TRBJ1-4,TRBD1,14,.,TRBV7-8,CASSSGQEGEKLFF,TGTGCCAGCAGCTCCGGACAGGAAGGTGAAAAACTGTTTTTT
TRBJ1-6,.,13,.,TRBV19,CASSGGLLSPLHF,TGTGCCAGTAGCGGGGGATTACTTTCACCCCTCCACTTT
TRBJ2-3,TRBD2,16,once,TRBV15,CATSRASGGNKDTQYF,TGTGCCACCAGCAGAGCTAGCGGGGGGAATAAGGATACGCAGTATTTT
TRBJ2-7,.,13,once,TRBV2,CASSPQGRDEQYF,TGTGCCAGCAGTCCACAGGGACGTGACGAGCAGTACTTC
TRBJ1-4,TRBD1,16,few,TRBV7-9,CSSSLGDRGHNEKLFF,TGTTCCAGCAGCTTAGGAGACAGGGGACATAATGAAAAACTGTTTTTT
TRBJ2-2,TRBD1,14,.,TRBV2,CASRGQGVAGELFF,TGTGCCAGCAGGGGACAGGGAGTAGCCGGGGAGCTGTTTTTT
TRBJ2-4,.,15,.,TRBV7-8,CASSSGVGYIDIQYF,TGTGCCAGCAGCTCAGGGGTTGGGTATATTGACATTCAGTACTTC
TRBJ1-3,.,15,.,TRBV6-1,CASNSDRFSGNTIYF,TGTGCCAGCAACAGTGACAGATTCTCTGGAAACACCATATATTTT
TRBJ1-5,TRBD1,15,few,TRBV6-1,CASSSYRGGNQPQHF,TGTGCCAGCAGTTCTTACAGGGGCGGCAATCAGCCCCAGCATTTT
TRBJ1-5,TRBD1,15,.,TRBV7-6,CASSLVGDRVQPQHF,TGTGCCAGCAGCTTAGTAGGGGACAGGGTTCAGCCCCAGCATTTT
TRBJ2-3,TRBD2,16,large,TRBV27,CASTQGLAGLTDTQYF,TGTGCCAGCACCCAGGGATTAGCGGGGCTCACAGATACGCAGTATTTT
TRBJ1-6,TRBD1,14,.,TRBV2,CASRVGTANSPLHF,TGTGCCAGCAGGGTCGGGACAGCCAATTCACCCCTCCACTTT
TRBJ1-2,TRBD1,14,.,TRBV7-2,CASSLEGTGWGYTF,TGTGCCAGCAGCTTAGAGGGGACAGGATGGGGCTACACCTTC
TRBJ2-7,.,11,.,TRBV2,CASSVVAWQYF,TGTGCCAGCAGTGTCGTGGCATGGCAGTACTTC
TRBJ1-6,.,15,.,TRBV27,CASSPGGRDNSPLHF,TGTGCCAGCAGTCCCGGGGGGAGGGATAATTCACCCCTCCACTTT
TRBJ2-2,.,16,.,TRBV7-2,CASSLGAGVRTGELFF,TGTGCCAGCAGCTTAGGGGCAGGGGTTCGGACCGGGGAGCTGTTTTTT
TRBJ2-1,TRBD2,15,.,TRBV7-2,CASSLQRGSYNEQFF,TGTGCCAGCAGCCTCCAGCGGGGGTCCTACAATGAGCAGTTCTTC
TRBJ2-5,.,15,few,TRBV7-9,CASSLFATPGETQYF,TGTGCCAGCAGCTTATTTGCGACCCCCGGGGAGACCCAGTACTTC
TRBJ2-7,TRBD1,12,.,TRBV7-6,CASSFAGGEQYF,TGTGCCAGCAGCTTCGCAGGGGGCGAGCAGTACTTC
TRBJ2-1,.,19,.,TRBV13,CASSLWALEGGQTYNEQFF,TGTGCCAGCAGCTTATGGGCCCTTGAGGGGGGACAGACATACAATGAGCAGTTCTTC
TRBJ2-7,TRBD2,14,.,TRBV5-4,CASSLGLAGDEQYF,TGTGCCAGCAGCCTGGGGTTAGCGGGGGACGAGCAGTACTTC
TRBJ2-1,TRBD2,15,few,TRBV7-8,CASSPSGDSYNEQFF,TGTGCCAGCAGTCCTAGCGGGGACTCCTACAATGAGCAGTTCTTC
TRBJ1-5,.,14,.,TRBV6-5,CASSYSRTEKPQHF,TGTGCCAGCAGTTACTCACGGACAGAAAAGCCCCAGCATTTT
TRBJ2-2,TRBD2,17,.,TRBV7-2,CASSLVSTSGGAGELFF,TGTGCCAGCAGCTTAGTTTCCACTAGCGGGGGGGCCGGGGAGCTGTTTTTT
TRBJ2-3,TRBD2,16,.,TRBV7-9,CASSPGLAGYTDTQYF,TGTGCCAGCAGCCCCGGGCTAGCGGGGTACACAGATACGCAGTATTTT
TRBJ1-2,.,13,.,TRBV6-5,CASREQGTFGYTF,TGTGCCAGCAGGGAACAGGGAACTTTTGGCTACACCTTC
TRBJ2-7,.,11,.,TRBV25-1,CASSDLYEQYF,TGTGCCAGCAGTGACCTCTACGAGCAGTACTTC
TRBJ1-1,.,13,few,TRBV19,CATSATPNTEAFF,TGTGCCACCTCGGCGACACCGAACACTGAAGCTTTCTTT
TRBJ1-4,TRBD1,15,once,TRBV5-6,CASSRKGQGIEKLFF,TGTGCCAGCAGCCGGAAAGGACAGGGTATTGAAAAACTGTTTTTT
TRBJ2-5,.,14,.,TRBV6-1,CASSEQEFQETQYF,TGTGCCAGCAGTGAACAGGAATTCCAAGAGACCCAGTACTTC
TRBJ2-7,.,12,.,TRBV13,CASSLRGNEQYF,TGTGCCAGCAGCTTACGAGGGAACGAGCAGTACTTC
TRBJ2-7,TRBD1,16,.,TRBV4-1,CASSQVTGTGRYEQYF,TGCGCCAGCAGCCAAGTTACCGGGACAGGTCGATACGAGCAGTACTTC
TRBJ1-1,TRBD1,15,.,TRBV9,CASSVTGGWNTEAFF,TGTGCCAGCAGCGTGACAGGGGGGTGGAACACTGAAGCTTTCTTT
TRBJ2-5,TRBD2,19,.,TRBV5-1,CASSLVGGAANLYQETQYF,TGCGCCAGCAGCTTGGTCGGGGGGGCTGCCAACTTGTACCAAGAGACCCAGTACTTC
TRBJ2-7,TRBD2,16,.,TRBV11-3,CASSPSARAGGSEQYF,TGTGCCAGCAGCCCATCCGCGAGGGCGGGAGGCTCCGAGCAGTACTTC
TRBJ1-1,.,16,.,TRBV19,CASSPHRGGENTEAFF,TGTGCCAGTAGCCCTCATCGGGGGGGGGAGAACACTGAAGCTTTCTTT
TRBJ2-1,.,17,.,TRBV14,CASSLLWAGTAKNEQFF,TGTGCCAGCAGCCTGTTGTGGGCAGGAACGGCGAAAAATGAGCAGTTCTTC